This TCR beta chain was recovered during a study of shared clonotypes between healthy human individuals. Generated by immunoSEQ multiplex PCR, the TCRdb table keeps only in-frame clones and is missing some. There are over 2 million clones in the sample; less than 95% occur only once, and 0.85% to 1.2% lies in the top ten. V trimming: 4 bases; J trimming: 6 bases; junction bases outside the gene matches: 7. The CDR3 runs to 15 residues. The V gene's germline CDR1 is SGDLS and CDR2 YYNGEE. Naive CD8 cells comprised CD45RO-negative, CCR7-positively selected cells, excluding terminally differentiated effector memory CD45RA+ cells.

The sequenced material came from naive CD8+ T cells sorted from blood. The chain is built from TRBV9 and TRBJ1-1, with 12 bases matching TRBD1. This receptor was taken from a man between 18 and 29 years old in good health. In DNA, the CDR3 is TGTGCCAGCAGCCCCTCCGGGACAGGGGGCTCTGAAGCTTTCTTT. Protein product: CASSPSGTGGSEAFF.